This T cell receptor (beta chain) was identified in a study of T cell clonality in common variable immunodeficiency. Study-level points and caveats: Reportedly, TCR beta sequences from common variable immunodeficiency showed fewer deletions and N-nucleotide insertions. Links between repertoire features and CVID complications were heterogeneity-limited.

Blood samples were heparinized, about 5 to 9 ml per donor. In germline, CDR1 is SEHNR, CDR2 FQNEAQ (reference sequence). The CDR3 totals 12 residues. V was shortened by 3 bases and J by 9 bases, with 6 bases between the two germline ends. TCRdb's table, derived via immunoSEQ multiplex PCR, lists solely in-frame clones and lacks some. The sample contains 15,000 to 20,000 clones, none occurring once; about 12% lies in the top ten. The sample holds a few counts of this clone. As yet, its antigen is unknown. The read halts 3 residues ahead of the CDR3 end, with the missing end drawn from the germline J gene.

The chain combines TRBV7-9 with TRBJ1-6, with D perhaps TRBD1 (5 bases). Sequencing input: peripheral blood mononuclear cells. The sequence came from a human donor with common variable immunodeficiency. Partial CDR3 DNA: TGTGCCAGCAGCTTGGGGGGTTCACCC. The encoded protein is CASSLGGSP. Given in full, the CDR3 is CASSLGGSPLHF.